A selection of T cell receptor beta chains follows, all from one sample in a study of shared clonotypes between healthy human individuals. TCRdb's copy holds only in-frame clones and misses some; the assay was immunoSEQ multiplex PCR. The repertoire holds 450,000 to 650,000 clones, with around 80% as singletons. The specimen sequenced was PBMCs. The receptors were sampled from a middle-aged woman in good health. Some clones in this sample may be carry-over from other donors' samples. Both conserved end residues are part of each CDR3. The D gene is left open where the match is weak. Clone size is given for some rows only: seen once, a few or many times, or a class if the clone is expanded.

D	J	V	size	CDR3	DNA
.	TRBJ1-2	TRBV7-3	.	CASSLRGRDYGYTF	TGTGCCAGCAGCTTGAGAGGCAGGGATTATGGCTACACCTTC
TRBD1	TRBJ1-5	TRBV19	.	CASSIGQGAYQPQHF	TGTGCCAGTAGTATCGGACAGGGGGCTTATCAGCCCCAGCATTTT
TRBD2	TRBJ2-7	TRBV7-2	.	CASGRGASGSPPEQYF	TGTGCCAGCGGTCGGGGGGCTAGCGGGTCCCCCCCCGAGCAGTACTTC
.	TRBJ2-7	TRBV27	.	CASAGSLRGYEQYF	TGTGCCAGCGCCGGGAGTCTGAGGGGATACGAGCAGTACTTC
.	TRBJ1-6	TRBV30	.	CAWSPGILSSGSYNSPLHF	TGTGCCTGGAGTCCAGGGATTTTGAGCTCGGGATCCTATAATTCACCCCTCCACTTT
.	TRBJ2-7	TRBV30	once	CAWSTGRRAVEQYF	TGTGCCTGGAGTACGGGGCGCCGGGCAGTCGAGCAGTACTTC
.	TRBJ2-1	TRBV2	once	CASSVGGQDNEQFF	TGTGCCAGCTCGGTCGGGGGTCAGGACAATGAGCAGTTCTTC
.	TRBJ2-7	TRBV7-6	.	CASSFGQGGTYEQYF	TGTGCCAGCAGCTTTGGTCAGGGGGGCACCTACGAGCAGTACTTC
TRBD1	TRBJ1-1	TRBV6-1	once	CASSPGGWESAFF	TGTGCCAGCAGTCCAGGGGGTTGGGAGAGTGCTTTCTTT
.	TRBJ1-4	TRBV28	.	CASSSTTAYLKLFF	TGTGCCAGCAGTTCCACGACAGCCTATTTAAAACTGTTTTTT
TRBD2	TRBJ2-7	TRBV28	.	CASSEPSGSRWEQYF	TGTGCCAGCAGCGAACCTAGCGGGAGTCGCTGGGAGCAGTACTTC
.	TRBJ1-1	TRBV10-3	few	CAIRGGSSTEAFF	TGTGCCATCAGGGGAGGGAGTAGCACTGAAGCTTTCTTT
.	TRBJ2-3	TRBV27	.	CASSGWGLTDTQYF	TGTGCCAGCAGCGGCTGGGGGCTCACAGATACGCAGTATTTT
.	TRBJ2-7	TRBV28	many	CASSLISYEQYF	TGTGCCAGCAGTTTGATATCCTACGAGCAGTACTTC
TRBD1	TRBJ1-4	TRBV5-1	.	CASSLEGGGPREKLFF	TGCGCCAGCAGCTTGGAAGGGGGCGGGCCTAGGGAAAAACTGTTTTTT
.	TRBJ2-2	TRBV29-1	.	CSVGDAPTGELFF	TGCAGCGTAGGGGACGCGCCCACCGGGGAGCTGTTTTTT
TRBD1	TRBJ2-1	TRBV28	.	CASSRDRAEQFF	TGTGCCAGCAGCCGAGACAGGGCTGAGCAGTTCTTC
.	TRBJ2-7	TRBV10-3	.	CAISPSSYEQYF	TGTGCCATCAGCCCCTCGAGCTACGAGCAGTACTTC
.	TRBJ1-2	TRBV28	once	CASSADLGISGYTF	TGTGCCAGCAGTGCCGATTTAGGAATAAGTGGGTACACCTTC
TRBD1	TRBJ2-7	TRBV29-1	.	CSVAGTGGSYEQHF	TGCAGCGTAGCCGGGACAGGGGGCTCCTACGAGCAGCACTTC
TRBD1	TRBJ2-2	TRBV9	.	CASSVGVQGRGTGELFF	TGTGCCAGCAGCGTAGGGGTACAGGGGCGAGGAACCGGGGAGCTGTTTTTT
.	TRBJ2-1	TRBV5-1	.	CASSLGAAAGLNEQFF	TGCGCCAGCAGCTTGGGGGCGGCGGCCGGGCTTAATGAGCAGTTCTTC
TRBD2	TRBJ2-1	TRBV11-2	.	CASSLRGSGRYNEQFF	TGTGCCAGCAGCTTACGGGGAAGCGGGAGGTACAATGAGCAGTTCTTC
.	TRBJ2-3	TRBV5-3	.	CARSLLRGAVSTDTQYF	TGTGCCAGAAGCCTTTTGAGGGGAGCGGTTAGCACAGATACGCAGTATTTT
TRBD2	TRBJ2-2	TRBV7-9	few	CASSFSGRVNTGELFF	TGTGCCAGCAGCTTTAGCGGGAGGGTAAACACCGGGGAGCTGTTTTTT
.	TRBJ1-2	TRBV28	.	CATEGANYGYTF	TGTGCAACAGAAGGGGCTAACTATGGCTACACCTTC
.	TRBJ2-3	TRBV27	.	CASSLEGARGDTQYF	TGTGCCAGCAGTTTGGAGGGGGCGCGTGGAGATACGCAGTATTTT
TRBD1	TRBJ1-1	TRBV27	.	CASSIRQGWTEAFF	TGTGCCAGCAGTATCCGACAGGGGTGGACTGAAGCTTTCTTT
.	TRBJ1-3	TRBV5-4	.	CASSWGGAAGNTIYF	TGTGCCAGCAGCTGGGGTGGGGCGGCGGGAAACACCATATATTTT
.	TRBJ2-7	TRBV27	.	CASSLVAGAYEQYF	TGTGCCAGCAGTTTGGTCGCAGGGGCCTACGAGCAGTACTTC
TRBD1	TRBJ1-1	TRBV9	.	CASSRGQGNTEAFF	TGTGCCAGCAGCCGCGGACAGGGTAACACTGAAGCTTTCTTT
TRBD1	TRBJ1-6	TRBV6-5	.	CASGLDRDNSPLHF	TGTGCCAGCGGCCTGGACAGGGATAATTCACCCCTCCACTTT
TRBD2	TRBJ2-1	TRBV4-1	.	CASRQLAGGYNEQFF	TGCGCCAGCAGACAGCTAGCGGGAGGGTACAATGAGCAGTTCTTC
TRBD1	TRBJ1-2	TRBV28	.	CASSSTGQGIHGYTF	TGTGCCAGCAGTTCGACGGGACAGGGGATTCATGGCTACACCTTC
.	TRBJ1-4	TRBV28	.	CASSSAGSATNEKLFF	TGTGCCAGCAGTTCTGCAGGGTCAGCCACTAATGAAAAACTGTTTTTT
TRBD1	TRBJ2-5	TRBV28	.	CASSYQGARETQYF	TGTGCCAGCAGTTATCAGGGGGCCCGGGAGACCCAGTACTTC
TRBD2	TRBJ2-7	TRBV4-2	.	CASSQGTSEYYEQYF	TGTGCCAGCAGCCAGGGGACTAGCGAATACTACGAGCAGTACTTC
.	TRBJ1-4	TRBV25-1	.	CASSDLREATNEKLFF	TGTGCCAGCAGTGACCTCCGGGAGGCAACTAATGAAAAACTGTTTTTT
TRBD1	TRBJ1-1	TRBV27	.	CASSQQGDTEAFF	TGTGCCAGCAGTCAACAGGGGGACACTGAAGCTTTCTTT
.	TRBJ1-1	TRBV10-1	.	CASSETPGLVGWNTEAFF	TGCGCCAGCAGTGAGACCCCGGGCCTGGTGGGCTGGAACACTGAAGCTTTCTTT
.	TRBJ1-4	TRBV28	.	CASSFVSVEKLFF	TGTGCCAGCAGTTTTGTCAGCGTGGAAAAACTGTTTTTT
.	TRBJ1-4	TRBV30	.	CAVGRAVLNEKLFF	TGTGCCGTGGGGCGAGCGGTCCTTAATGAAAAACTGTTTTTT
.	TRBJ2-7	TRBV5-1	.	CASSFGVGAYEQYF	TGCGCCAGCAGCTTCGGGGTGGGAGCCTACGAGCAGTACTTC
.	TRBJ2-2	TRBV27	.	CASRISGSNTGELFF	TGTGCCAGCAGGATTAGCGGCTCGAACACCGGGGAGCTGTTTTTT
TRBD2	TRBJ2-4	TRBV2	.	CASSARLAGGSGKGIQYF	TGTGCCAGCAGTGCGAGGCTAGCGGGAGGGTCGGGGAAAGGCATTCAGTACTTC
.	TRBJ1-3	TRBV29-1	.	CSVRGAGGNTIYF	TGCAGCGTTCGAGGGGCGGGTGGAAACACCATATATTTT
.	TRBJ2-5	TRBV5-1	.	CASSLQVQETQYF	TGCGCCAGCAGCTTGCAGGTCCAAGAGACCCAGTACTTC
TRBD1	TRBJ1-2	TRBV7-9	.	CASSPRQGAGYGYTF	TGTGCCAGCAGCCCCAGACAGGGGGCGGGCTATGGCTACACCTTC
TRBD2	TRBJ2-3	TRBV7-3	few	CASSPGLVTDTQYF	TGTGCCAGCAGCCCGGGACTAGTGACAGATACGCAGTATTTT
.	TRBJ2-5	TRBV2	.	CASSDRVKTQYF	TGTGCCAGCAGTGACAGGGTAAAGACCCAGTACTTC
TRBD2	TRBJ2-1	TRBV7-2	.	CASSLNGGTYNEQFF	TGTGCCAGCAGCTTAAACGGGGGGACCTACAATGAGCAGTTCTTC